The clone carrying this T cell receptor beta chain came up a few times. Its antigen is currently unknown. Purified naive CD4+ T cells were depleted of CD25+ Tregs. Germline lookup yields CDR1 MNHNS and CDR2 SASEGT. This CDR3 spans 12 amino acids. V was pared by 6 bases and J by 3 bases, with 8 bases between. Semi-nested PCR with Nested Universal Primer A followed constant-region reverse priming of full-length variable regions. TCRdb recomputed calls from the 5' RACE reads with MiXCR, one row per CDR3 protein. The profile shows approximately 31,000 distinct CDR3 sequences, roughly 25% of them singletons. Study results and caveats: Tumor memory CD4+ T cell TCR gene usage was found to cluster with blood and lymph node memory CD4+ cells and with lymph node naive CD4+ cells. Tumor Treg TCRs overlapped most with tumor naive CD4+ cells.

The sample consisted of naive CD4+ T cells sorted from a lymph node. Subset specified: naive CD4+ T cells, CD4+CD45RA+CD25-. The receptor's source is a female donor with breast cancer. V gene TRBV6-1 combines with J gene TRBJ1-1; unclear D gene. The DNA for the CDR3 is TGTGCCAGCAGAGAGGGAGACACTGAAGCTTTCTTT. This translates into CASREGDTEAFF.